Presented here are 27 T cell receptor beta chains from one specimen sequenced in a study of blood T cells in healthy people across ages. Primed by a sample-barcoded 5' primer and a J-beta primer mix, a second PCR proceeded for about 6 to 11 cycles. A single record per CDR3 protein comes from TCRdb applying MiXCR to the 5' RACE reads. This table has about 1,400,000 distinct CDR3 sequences, 59% appearing once. Input material: blood. These receptors were collected from a man between 18 and 29 years old in good health.

Comment on this clonotype: This may be a read error, as it is one base from a much larger clone. The rearrangement links TRBV7-2 to TRBJ2-3; D might be TRBD2 (6 bases). The germline V gene encodes CDR1 SGHTA and CDR2 FQGNSA. Deletions cut 6 bases from V and 1 base from J, with 8 bases between. CDR3 length equals 13 residues. CDR3: CASRWGGTDTQYF. DNA of the CDR3: TGTGCCAGCAGGTGGGGGGGCACAGATACGCAGTATTTT.

This clonotype has only a few counts. The chain carries TRBV6-5 and TRBJ2-1; D possibly corresponds to TRBD1 (5 bases). V was clipped by 4 bases and J by 10 bases, with 14 bases between them. Germline-derived CDR1 and CDR2 are MNHEY and SVGAGI. This CDR3 contains 13 residues. CDR3 protein: CASSFQGSWEQFF. DNA of the CDR3: TGTGCCAGCAGTTTTCAGGGCTCATGGGAGCAGTTCTTC.

This rearrangement joins TRBV15 to TRBJ2-7; a weak D match, TRBD2 (6 bases). V was shortened by 0 bases and J by 2 bases, with 11 bases between the two germline ends. The CDR3 consists of 15 residues. CDR1 is LNHNV, CDR2 YYDKDF, per germline (reference sequence). CDR3 sequence reads: CATSRDLGGTYEQYF. CDR3 nucleotide sequence: TGTGCCACCAGCAGAGATCTTGGCGGGACCTACGAGCAGTACTTC.

The chain employs TRBV29-1 and TRBJ2-7; 7 bases fit TRBD1. Trimming at V came to 2 bases and at J to 7 bases, leaving 11 bases not matched to a gene. CDR1 is SQVTM and CDR2 is ANQGSEA in the germline V gene. The CDR3 has 14 amino acids. In DNA form, the CDR3 reads TGCAGCGTTGAATCGGACAGGAGAAGTAATGAGCAGTACTTC. Translating gives CSVESDRRSNEQYF.

The V gene is TRBV30, the J gene TRBJ2-5; a possible D gene is TRBD1 (6 bases). Trimming shortened V by 0 bases and J by 3 bases, and 11 bases separated the two germline ends. The CDR3 contains 14 residues. Germline V gives CDR1 GTSNPN, CDR2 SVGIG (reference sequence). This CDR3 is CAWSVLGGEETQYF. The CDR3 DNA is TGTGCCTGGAGTGTACTTGGGGGCGAAGAGACCCAGTACTTC.

The table lists this clonotype with many counts. The junction differs from germline at one of its ends, possibly a read error. The chain links TRBV6-2 or TRBV6-3 to TRBJ1-6; D is undetermined. Per the germline V gene, CDR1 is MNHEY and CDR2 is SVGEGT. The CDR3 has 14 amino acids. The CDR3 nucleotides are TGTGCCAGCAGCTACTCAGGAGGCAATTCACCCCTCCACTTT. Translation gives CASSYSGGNSPLHF.

There are many counts of this clonotype. J is TRBJ1-2 and V is TRBV20-1; D may be TRBD1 (6 bases). CDR1 DFQATT and CDR2 SNEGSKA come from the germline V gene (reference sequence). Trimming shortened V by 6 bases and J by 5 bases, and 16 bases separated the two germline ends. CDR3 length: 13 residues. The CDR3 DNA reads TGCAGTGCCCTTCGGGGGGCCGGGTATGGCTACACCTTC. Translation gives CSALRGAGYGYTF.

This chain links TRBV6-5 with TRBJ1-6; D possibly corresponds to TRBD1 (5 bases). The CDR3 totals 11 residues. Trimming stripped 11 bases from V and 10 bases from J, with 12 bases between. Looked up from germline, CDR1 is MNHEY and CDR2 is SVGAGI. In DNA form, the CDR3 reads TGTGCCTCCCCCGGGGACTCACCCCTCCACTTT. This encodes CASPGDSPLHF.

This chain joins TRBV6-2 or TRBV6-3 and TRBJ2-1, with 10 bases that match TRBD2. Looked up from germline, CDR1 is MNHEY and CDR2 is SVGEGT. Trimming took 2 bases from V and 5 from J; bases not matched to a gene: 18. The length of the CDR3 is 20 residues. The CDR3 region has the DNA TGTGCCAGCAGTTACGAGGTTGTAGCTAGCGGGGGTCCCTGGAACAATGAGCAGTTCTTC. Translation gives CASSYEVVASGGPWNNEQFF.

The V gene is TRBV6-2 or TRBV6-3, the J gene TRBJ1-4; the D gene is possibly TRBD1 (6 bases). Germline CDR1 is MNHEY and CDR2 is SVGEGT. The CDR3 is 12 amino acids. Trimming cost V 6 bases and J 11 bases, with 13 bases left between them. CDR3 amino acids: CASSFAQGKLFF. The CDR3 coding sequence is TGTGCCAGCAGCTTCGCCCAGGGGAAACTGTTTTTT.

This rearrangement joins TRBV6-5 to TRBJ2-1; D uncertain. Trimming left V 7 bases short and J 8 bases short, with 18 bases between. CDR3 size: 14 residues. CDR1 MNHEY and CDR2 SVGAGI come from the germline V gene. CDR3 sequence reads: CASKRWVADHEQFF. As DNA, the CDR3 is TGTGCCAGCAAGAGGTGGGTCGCGGACCATGAGCAGTTCTTC.

This sequence joins TRBV20-1 and TRBJ2-3; 12 bases align to TRBD1. Germline trimming cut 3 bases from V and 5 bases from J; bases unmatched to any gene: 9. This CDR3 has 16 amino acids. CDR1 and CDR2 (germline): DFQATT, SNEGSKA (reference sequence). The CDR3 is CSARGGTGGRVDTQYF. The CDR3 nucleotides read TGCAGTGCTAGGGGAGGGACAGGGGGCCGGGTAGATACGCAGTATTTT.

This clonotype was recorded at least ten times. The genes are TRBV3-1 and TRBJ1-4; unclear D gene. Trimming removed 0 bases from V and 7 bases from J, with 15 bases in between. Per the germline V gene, CDR1 is LGHDT and CDR2 is YNNKEL (reference sequence). The CDR3 loop spans 16 amino acids. The CDR3 sequence is CASSQDWKEHGEKLFF. CDR3 coding DNA: TGTGCCAGCAGCCAAGATTGGAAGGAACACGGTGAAAAACTGTTTTTT.

This clonotype was counted only a few times. The rearrangement joins TRBV27 to TRBJ1-2; 8 bases align to TRBD1. Germline CDR1 and CDR2: MNHEY and SMNVEV (reference sequence). This CDR3 region has 14 residues. The V gene end was trimmed by 3 bases and the J gene end by 4 bases; junction bases not matched to a gene: 4. The DNA for the CDR3 is TGTGCCAGCAGTTTTGGGCAGGGGGCCTATGGCTACACCTTC. Encoded protein: CASSFGQGAYGYTF.

This clonotype has just one count. The gene calls are TRBV7-9 and TRBJ1-6; D gene ambiguous. The V gene lost 2 bases and the J gene lost 4 bases, with 9 bases spanning the gap. Germline V gene lookup returns CDR1 SEHNR and CDR2 FQNEAQ (reference sequence). The CDR3 extends over 15 amino acids. CDR3: CASSLLRGYNSPLHF. In DNA form, the CDR3 reads TGTGCCAGCAGCTTATTGAGAGGATATAATTCACCCCTCCACTTT.

The chain links TRBV20-1 to TRBJ1-1; 8 positions agree with TRBD1. J lost 11 bases, V lost 3 bases, and 8 bases had no gene match. Germline CDR1 is DFQATT and CDR2 is SNEGSKA (reference sequence). This CDR3 comprises 12 residues. CDR3 amino acids: CSARPLTGVAFF. CDR3 in DNA: TGCAGTGCTAGGCCCTTGACAGGGGTCGCTTTCTTT.

Comments on this clonotype: This could be a read error, since a much larger clone is one nucleotide away. V usage is TRBV7-2 and J usage is TRBJ2-1; D ambiguous. The CDR3 runs to 15 residues. Germline V CDR1 and CDR2: SGHTA, FQGNSA. The CDR3 nucleotides read TGTGCCAGCAGCCCACCCGGCTCTCCCTACAATGGGCAGTTCTTC. Its translation is CASSPPGSPYNGQFF.

The chain has TRBV10-3 and TRBJ2-1, with TRBD2 matching 12 bases. Looked up from germline, CDR1 is ENHRY and CDR2 is SYGVKD. The CDR3 runs 16 residues. The junction had 10 bases not matched to a gene; V was cut back by 4 bases and J by 9 bases. CDR3: CAISATTSGSGGEQFF. CDR3 sequence (DNA): TGTGCCATCAGTGCGACGACTAGCGGGAGCGGTGGTGAGCAGTTCTTC.

This chain links TRBV3-1 with TRBJ2-1, with 10 bases matching TRBD2. V lost 4 bases and J lost 3; bases outside the gene matches: 6. This CDR3 comprises 16 residues. In germline, CDR1 is LGHDT, CDR2 YNNKEL (reference sequence). CDR3 in amino acids: CASSPATSGLYNEQFF. The DNA for the CDR3 is TGTGCCAGCAGCCCCGCGACTAGCGGGCTCTACAATGAGCAGTTCTTC.

The table lists this clonotype with a count of one. The junction and the germline gene differ at one end; a read error may be behind it. The rearrangement links TRBV18 to TRBJ2-5; 7 bases are a match to TRBD1. The germline CDR1 and CDR2 sequences are KGHSH and LQKENI. This CDR3 comprises 14 residues. DNA of the CDR3: TGTGCCAGCTCACAGGGGACAGTCCAAGGGACCCAGTACTTC. This sequence encodes CASSQGTVQGTQYF. The full variable domain, completed using reference TRBV18 and TRBJ2-5, is NAGVMQNPRHLVRRRGQEARLRCSPMKGHSHVYWYRQLPEEGLKFMVYLQKENIIDESGMPKERFSAEFPKEGPSILRIQQVVRGDSAAYFCASSQGTVQGTQYFGPGTRLLVL.

This chain uses TRBV6-6 with TRBJ2-7; D gene unclear. Trimming left V 0 bases short and J 11 bases short, with 14 bases between. Germline V CDR1 and CDR2: MNHNY, SVGAGI (reference sequence). The CDR3 extends over 13 amino acids. The CDR3 protein is CASSYSHGETKYF. DNA of the CDR3: TGTGCCAGCAGTTACTCTCACGGCGAAACTAAGTACTTC.

The chain links TRBV5-1 to TRBJ1-1; tentative D call: TRBD1 (5 bases). This CDR3 comprises 14 residues. Germline V gives CDR1 SGHRS, CDR2 YFSETQ. With 2 bases removed from V and 7 bases from J, the gap between germline ends came to 15 bases. The CDR3 bases are TGCGCCAGCAGCTTAGGGGAGGGTCTGGGTGAAGCTTTCTTT. Its translation: CASSLGEGLGEAFF.

This chain joins TRBV18 and TRBJ2-7, with a possible D match to TRBD1 (5 bases). This CDR3 is 13 amino acids long. V was shortened by 8 bases and J by 1 base, with 12 bases between the two germline ends. Germline values: CDR1 KGHSH, CDR2 LQKENI. The CDR3 spells CASTGELSYEQYF. CDR3 coding DNA: TGTGCCAGCACAGGAGAATTATCCTACGAGCAGTACTTC.

V usage is TRBV29-1 and J usage is TRBJ1-4, with 10 nucleotides matching TRBD1. This CDR3 has 13 residues. Germline trimming cut 7 bases from V and 6 bases from J; bases unmatched to any gene: 5. Germline loops: CDR1 SQVTM, CDR2 ANQGSEA. CDR3 coding DNA: TGCAGCGGCGCCGGGACAGGGGATGAAAAACTGTTTTTT. This codes for CSGAGTGDEKLFF.

This clonotype was found a few times. The rearrangement joins TRBV28 to TRBJ2-5, with D tentatively TRBD1 (6 bases). V gave up 3 bases and J gave up 4 bases, with 15 bases separating them. This CDR3 has 15 residues. In germline, CDR1 is MDHEN, CDR2 SYDVKM. The CDR3 region has the DNA TGTGCCAGCAGTTTTCTAATTGGGGGCAGAGAGACCCAGTACTTC. This encodes CASSFLIGGRETQYF. Together with reference TRBV28 and TRBJ2-5, the CDR3 gives the full variable domain: DVKVTQSSRYLVKRTGEKVFLECVQDMDHENMFWYRQDPGLGLRLIYFSYDVKMKEKGDIPEGYSVSREKKERFSLILESASTNQTSMYLCASSFLIGGRETQYFGPGTRLLVL.

The V call is TRBV20-1, the J call TRBJ2-5; tentatively, D is TRBD2 (6 bases). This CDR3 comprises 14 residues. V was clipped by 7 bases and J by 5 bases, with 20 bases between them. Germline V gene lookup returns CDR1 DFQATT and CDR2 SNEGSKA (reference sequence). The CDR3 bases are TGCAGTGTCCCGAGGGACTCCGGTGCTGAGACCCAGTACTTC. It is translated as CSVPRDSGAETQYF.

This clonotype occurred a few times. This rearrangement joins TRBV7-2 to TRBJ1-4; D is possibly TRBD1 (5 bases). This CDR3 region has 15 residues. The germline V gene encodes CDR1 SGHTA and CDR2 FQGNSA. With 5 bases removed from V and 7 bases from J, the gap between germline ends came to 17 bases. The CDR3 is CASSPTGGRSEKLFF. The CDR3, as DNA: TGTGCCAGCAGCCCCACGGGGGGACGAAGTGAAAAACTGTTTTTT.